A single TCR beta chain is shown here with its context. Its target antigen remains unknown. No qualities accompany the bases; no much larger clone lies one base away. Other DNA variants within this sample encode the same CDR3. TCR CDR3 regions were amplified from genomic DNA by multiplex PCR using the deep immunoSEQ assay. Extracted genomic DNA from each cell subset was distributed evenly across all wells of several immunoSEQ 96-well plates, and each plate was treated as a replicate. For sorted subsets, each replicate PCR was loaded with 200 ng genomic DNA, equivalent to 25,000 to 35,000 T cell genomes. Purified libraries were quantified with a Qubit 3.0 fluorometer, sized on a Bioanalyzer 2100, and re-quantified with the KAPA Library Quantification kit. A separate single-read 150-cycle Illumina NextSeq 550 flow cell was used to sequence each immunoSEQ 96-well plate. Per the source publication's procedure: Because the immunoSEQ output held only junctional sequences and lacked quality scores, the filtering could not match the filtering applied to full-length reads. To assign V/J genes and CDR3, sequences were annotated against IMGT germline references using PyIR, a Python wrapper for IgBLAST v1.9. Reads with weak V/J assignments (E-value above 1e-6), missing CDR3, stop codons, out-of-frame junctions, or ambiguous translated residues were removed. V3J clonotypes were defined as sequences sharing the same inferred V gene, J gene, and CDR3 amino acid sequence. Percentage overlap between repertoires was calculated by dividing the number of shared unique clonotypes by the size of the smaller repertoire. Richness of each repertoire was evaluated using RTK rarefaction, the Chao1 estimator, and Recon v2.1 estimates of unobserved clonotypes. For all TCRbeta clonotypes obtained by the gDNA method from four donors, generation probabilities were computed with OLGA. Imported from immuneACCESS, the table was reduced by TCRdb to in-frame sequences with V and J called. These copies leave out some clones; in studies compared against another copy, an unresolved V gene accounts for under half, and the cause of the remainder is not known. The V and J calls and clone size come from that table; D and trimming were worked out from the DNA. The sample table records 2.5 million or so clones; over 85% of these occur just once. The ten top clones hold roughly 0.14% of the sample.

The CDR3 runs 13 amino acids, cysteine and phenylalanine included. Of the read, only the CDR3 DNA is kept; its 39 bases are in frame from base 1. V and J lose 3 bases and 2 bases, and a span of 8 bases separates them. CDR1 SGHRS and CDR2 YFSETQ are derived from the germline V gene. This record belongs to a study of shared clonotypes between healthy human individuals (dated by TCRdb to the early 2020s). Notes on the research overall: The cohort included three men and a couple of women between 18 and 49 years of age. Between about 0.9 and 9 billion PBMCs per donor were obtained by leukapheresis. To estimate repertoire size and how much clonotypes are shared between individuals, the study performed deep sequencing of blood TCR repertoires from a handful of healthy adults. For each donor, CD4 naive and CD4 memory were each run on three plates, CD8 naive on two plates, and CD8 memory on one plate. To increase sequencing depth and limit assay-specific biases, different laboratories used diverse techniques to prepare libraries and sequence TCR repertoires. General findings and caveats noted by the study authors: Based on pairwise subsampling, the degree of clonotype sharing among donors was expected to be affected by sequencing depth. Even with the large sequencing depth, rarefaction of the sorted-subset datasets indicated that sequencing was incomplete. Clonotypes shared by all four sorted-subset donors showed higher generation probabilities than non-shared clonotypes. Only blood was sampled, and tissue TCR repertoires likely differ from those in blood. The small number of donors limited the genetic and exposure-history diversity represented. Estimated clonotype richness was generally larger for naive than for memory subsets. Across a few donors, roughly 5.1% of naive CD4, over 3% of naive CD8, 2.3% of memory CD4, and 0.3% to 0.45% of memory CD8 clonotypes were shared.

The donors were healthy, HIV-negative adults who had no recently reported acute infections or vaccinations. Every donor was a Caucasian adult living in Nashville, Tennessee, USA. CD4+ T cells were enriched by magnetic negative selection; naive cells were then positively selected on CD45RA, and the negative fraction formed the memory subset. After blood collection by leukapheresis, PBMCs were isolated using Ficoll-Histopaque density gradient centrifugation and then cryopreserved in the vapor phase of liquid nitrogen. Analytical flow cytometry was used to check the purity and quantity of every magnetically sorted T cell population. Genomic DNA was isolated from every sorted fraction and measured by UV absorbance on a Nanodrop 2000c.

The chain couples TRBV5-1 to TRBJ1-1; no D gene call is confident. The sample taken for sequencing was naive CD4+ T cells sorted from blood. The sample's cell subset or site label is to be understood as: CD45RA+ positively selected. This TCR was recovered from a man aged 18 to 29 in good health. CDR3 loop: CASSSGSNTEAFF. The sequenced DNA is TGCGCCAGCAGCTCTGGCAGCAACACTGAAGCTTTCTTT.